This paragraph covers one TCR beta chain sequence. The antigen is unknown. These data come from a study of shared clonotypes between healthy human individuals. Measured with immunoSEQ multiplex PCR; TCRdb has only the in-frame clones, and not every one. Of millions of clones in the sample, 80% to 95% were seen once. Regarding the study as a whole: Generation probabilities of non-shared clonotypes were lower (relative to those shared by all four donors).

CDR1 is LGHNA and CDR2 is YNFKEQ in the germline V gene. CDR3 length: 17 amino acids. V was clipped by 4 bases and J by 1 base, with 19 bases between them. The sequencing input was naive CD4+ T cells from PBMCs. Subset indicated: CD45RA+ positively selected. The chain is built from TRBV4-2 and TRBJ2-5, with D possibly being TRBD1 (5 bases). This TCR came from a man aged 18 to 30 in good health. Some clones in this sample may be carry-over from other donors' samples. CDR3 residues: CASSLKPTDWAQETQYF. The CDR3, as DNA: TGTGCCAGCAGCCTAAAACCGACAGATTGGGCCCAAGAGACCCAGTACTTC.